What follows are 19 T cell receptor beta chains derived from one specimen sequenced in a study of identical twins. MiXCR, run by TCRdb on the 5' RACE reads, gives a single entry per CDR3 protein. Of approximately 600,000 distinct CDR3 sequences listed, around a tenth are singletons. These data were also reused for a study on yellow fever vaccine responses in identical twins.

The specimen sequenced was PBMCs. The receptor set was obtained from a woman aged 18-29 years in good health.

This clonotype was counted only a few times. The V and J genes are TRBV7-9 and TRBJ2-1; D remains ambiguous. The CDR3 is made up of 13 amino acids. Germline CDR1 SEHNR, CDR2 FQNEAQ (reference sequence). Trimming stripped 4 bases from V and 6 bases from J, with 10 bases between. CDR3 bases: TGTGCCAGCAGCTCATCTTCTATCAATGAGCAGTTCTTC. This encodes CASSSSSINEQFF.

This clonotype was counted only a few times. As DNA, the CDR3 is TGCAGTGCCGCACTTGTGGGCAATCAGCCCCAGCATTTT. It codes for CSAALVGNQPQHF. The rearrangement joins TRBV20-1 to TRBJ1-5; unclear D gene. CDR3 size: 13 residues. CDR1 is DFQATT and CDR2 is SNEGSKA in the germline V gene (reference sequence). V was shortened by 6 bases and J by 2 bases, with 11 bases between the two germline ends.

This clonotype appeared a few times. Written as DNA, the CDR3 is TGCGCCAGCAGCACGGAGGGAGTACTCACCTACGAGCAGTACTTC. Amino acid sequence: CASSTEGVLTYEQYF. The chain carries TRBV5-1 and TRBJ2-7; tentative D call: TRBD2 (6 bases). In germline, CDR1 is SGHRS, CDR2 YFSETQ. This CDR3 region has 15 residues. The V end was cut by 4 bases, the J end by 2 bases, with 16 bases between.

This clonotype was picked up a small number of times. The V gene is TRBV4-1, the J gene TRBJ2-3, with 8 nucleotides matching TRBD2. The V gene end was trimmed by 1 base and the J gene end by 3 bases; junction bases not matched to a gene: 6. Germline V gene lookup returns CDR1 MGHRA and CDR2 YSYEKL. This CDR3 comprises 16 residues. In DNA, the CDR3 is TGCGCCAGCAGCCAAGCCAGCGGGGGTGATACAGATACGCAGTATTTT. Translation: CASSQASGGDTDTQYF.

This clonotype occurred many times. The chain couples TRBV5-1 to TRBJ2-1; 11 bases fit TRBD2. Germline V gene sequence: CDR1 SGHRS, CDR2 YFSETQ. J was trimmed by 3 bases and V by 6 bases; bases with no gene match: 5. The CDR3 has 15 residues. The CDR3 nucleotides are TGCGCCAGCACCTCCGGGACTAGCGGCTACAATGAGCAGTTCTTC. Translation: CASTSGTSGYNEQFF. The full variable domain, in which reference TRBV5-1 and TRBJ2-1 provide the parts outside the CDR3, is KAGVTQTPRYLIKTRGQQVTLSCSPISGHRSVSWYQQTPGQGLQFLFEYFSETQRNKGNFPGRFSGRQFSNSRSEMNVSTLELGDSALYLCASTSGTSGYNEQFFGPGTRLTVL.

The J gene is TRBJ2-3, the V gene TRBV20-1; no clear D. V lost 3 bases and J 5 bases, leaving 15 bases between the germline ends. The germline CDR1 and CDR2 sequences are DFQATT and SNEGSKA (reference sequence). The CDR3 has 14 amino acids. The CDR3 nucleotides read TGCAGTGCTAGCCTGGTGGTAGCCCAAGATACGCAGTATTTT. It translates to CSASLVVAQDTQYF.

The chain combines TRBV5-6 with TRBJ2-1; 10 bases fit TRBD2. Germline-derived CDR1 and CDR2 are SGHDT and YYEEEE. J gave up 3 bases and V 3 bases, and 9 bases lay outside the gene matches. The CDR3 length is 17 residues. CDR3 coding DNA: TGTGCCAGCAGCTGGAGGGGGCTAGCGGGAGTCTACAATGAGCAGTTCTTC. Translated, it gives CASSWRGLAGVYNEQFF. The entire variable domain, with the rest obtained from reference TRBV5-6 and TRBJ2-1, is as follows: DAGVTQSPTHLIKTRGQQVTLRCSPKSGHDTVSWYQQALGQGPQFIFQYYEEEERQRGNFPDRFSGHQFPNYSSELNVNALLLGDSALYLCASSWRGLAGVYNEQFFGPGTRLTVL.

At least ten counts were recorded for this clonotype. The CDR3 here is CASSLLWDHETQYF. CDR3 DNA sequence: TGTGCCAGCAGCTTGTTGTGGGATCACGAGACCCAGTACTTC. J is TRBJ2-5 and V is TRBV5-5; D is undetermined. With 1 base removed from V and 5 bases from J, the gap between germline ends came to 12 bases. Germline V gene sequence: CDR1 SGHKS, CDR2 YYEKEE (reference sequence). The CDR3 runs to 14 residues.

This clonotype was seen a handful of times. One junction end disagrees with the germline gene, perhaps due to a read error. The genes are TRBV29-1 and TRBJ2-5; TRBD2 might be the D (6 bases). Germline V CDR1 and CDR2: SQVTM, ANQGSEA. The CDR3 is made up of 14 amino acids. The CDR3 reads CSVEAGGAGETQYF. The CDR3 DNA reads as TGCAGCGTCGAAGCAGGAGGGGCTGGTGAGACCCAGTACTTC. The whole variable domain, filled in from reference TRBV29-1 and TRBJ2-5, reads SAVISQKPSRDICQRGTSLTIQCQVDSQVTMMFWYRQQPGQSLTLIATANQGSEATYESGFVIDKFPISRPNLTFSTLTVSNMSPEDSSIYLCSVEAGGAGETQYFGPGTRLLVL.

The rearrangement uses TRBV15 and TRBJ2-7; possibly TRBD1 for D (6 bases). V lost 1 base to trimming and J lost 8 bases, with 21 bases between them. This CDR3 contains 16 residues. CDR1 LNHNV and CDR2 YYDKDF come from the germline V gene (reference sequence). CDR3 amino acids: CATSRGHQDSRLQQYF. The CDR3 coding sequence is TGTGCCACCAGCAGAGGTCATCAGGACAGTCGACTGCAGCAGTACTTC.

This clonotype was found many times. The chain couples TRBV28 to TRBJ1-1; 8 bases are a match to TRBD1. This CDR3 region has 14 residues. V gave up 3 bases and J gave up 1 base; unmatched junction bases: 1. CDR1 and CDR2 (germline): MDHEN, SYDVKM. CDR3 in amino acids: CASSLDRENTEAFF. DNA of the CDR3: TGTGCCAGCAGTTTGGACAGGGAGAACACTGAAGCTTTCTTT. The full variable domain, with the rest looked up from reference TRBV28 and TRBJ1-1, is DVKVTQSSRYLVKRTGEKVFLECVQDMDHENMFWYRQDPGLGLRLIYFSYDVKMKEKGDIPEGYSVSREKKERFSLILESASTNQTSMYLCASSLDRENTEAFFGQGTRLTVV.

The sample holds one count of this clonotype. The junction and the germline gene differ at one end; a read error may be behind it. V usage is TRBV2 and J usage is TRBJ2-1; 12 positions match TRBD2. The CDR3 has 18 amino acids. Germline V gene lookup returns CDR1 SNHLY and CDR2 FYNNEI. The CDR3 DNA follows: TGTACCAGCAGCTTACTAGCGGGGGGTTTGAGCTCCTACAATGAGCAGTTCTTC. Encoded protein: CTSSLLAGGLSSYNEQFF.

This clonotype has at least ten counts. The chain is built from TRBV20-1 and TRBJ2-7, with 12 bases fitting TRBD1. With V trimmed by 4 bases and J by 4 bases, 2 bases remained unmatched. The CDR3 totals 13 residues. Germline V CDR1 and CDR2: DFQATT, SNEGSKA (reference sequence). The CDR3: CSAKGQGAYEQYF. The DNA for the CDR3 is TGCAGTGCTAAGGGACAGGGGGCTTACGAGCAGTACTTC.

V and J are TRBV18 and TRBJ1-1, with TRBD1 as a possible D gene (5 bases). CDR1 is KGHSH, CDR2 LQKENI, per germline. This CDR3 spans 14 amino acids. V was pared by 6 bases and J by 4 bases, with 15 bases between. Here the CDR3 DNA reads TGTGCCAGCTCGCCTAACACAGGATTCACTGAAGCTTTCTTT. Translation gives CASSPNTGFTEAFF.

This clonotype occurred many times. The rearrangement uses TRBV20-1 and TRBJ1-2, with a possible D match to TRBD1 (6 bases). Germline CDR1 DFQATT, CDR2 SNEGSKA (reference sequence). Trimming stripped 0 bases from V and 8 bases from J, with 16 bases between. This CDR3 spans 14 amino acids. CDR3 coding DNA: TGCAGTGCTAGAGATTGGAGAGGGGGAAGAGGCTACACCTTC. Its protein is CSARDWRGGRGYTF.

This chain uses TRBV3-1 with TRBJ2-5; D gene ambiguous. This CDR3 is 13 amino acids long. V lost 4 bases, J lost 1 base, and 7 bases lay in between. CDR1 is LGHDT, CDR2 YNNKEL, per germline (reference sequence). The CDR3 here is CASSPTVQETQYF. DNA of the CDR3: TGTGCCAGCAGCCCCACAGTCCAAGAGACCCAGTACTTC.

This clonotype was seen a handful of times. J is TRBJ2-2 and V is TRBV21-1; the D call TRBD1 from the table was never checked on the DNA. TRBV21-1 is assigned pseudogene status. This CDR3 spans 17 amino acids. DNA of the CDR3: TGTGCCAGCAGCCCGGCGGGGGCCCCAGGGGTCGCCGGGGAGCTGTTTTTT. Translating it yields CASSPAGAPGVAGELFF.

In its sample, this clonotype was seen many times. The chain recombines TRBV6-1 with TRBJ2-7, with TRBD1 matching 7 bases. V shed 5 bases and J 0 bases; nucleotides not matched to a gene: 4. CDR1 and CDR2 (germline): MNHNS, SASEGT. The CDR3 runs to 14 residues. The CDR3 DNA is TGTGCCAGCAGTAGGACAGGACCCTCCTACGAGCAGTACTTC. Translated: CASSRTGPSYEQYF.

This clonotype was recorded a few times. The chain uses TRBV7-2 and TRBJ2-1, with D perhaps TRBD2 (6 bases). Germline loops: CDR1 SGHTA, CDR2 FQGNSA. Trimming shortened V by 2 bases and J by 9 bases, and 23 bases separated the two germline ends. This CDR3 contains 17 residues. The chain's CDR3 is CASSLMGGASPSSEQFF. DNA for the CDR3: TGTGCCAGCAGCTTAATGGGGGGAGCTTCCCCTTCGAGTGAGCAGTTCTTC.